A selection of T cell receptor beta chains follows, all from one sample in a study of tumor-infiltrating lymphocytes in localized non-small cell lung cancer. Sequencing was performed with immunoSEQ multiplex PCR; in TCRdb, only in-frame clones are kept and a portion is missing. The sample consists of around 8,900 clones, 60% to 80% of them appearing once. Sequences were obtained from lung tumor tissue. The source is a human donor with non-small cell lung cancer. Each CDR3 is given with its conserved first and last residue. Each record gives: D gene, J gene, clone size, V gene, CDR3 length, CDR3 protein, CDR3 DNA. A D gene is named only where the DNA matches it firmly. Only some rows state a clone size, as once, few, many or a class for expanded clones.

d_call: -
j_call: TRBJ2-3
clone_size: few
v_call: TRBV9
cdr3_length: 15
cdr3_aa: CASSGSAPNTDTQYF
cdr3_nt: TGTGCCAGCAGCGGTAGCGCGCCGAACACAGATACGCAGTATTTT

d_call: -
j_call: TRBJ1-5
clone_size: -
v_call: TRBV28
cdr3_length: 13
cdr3_aa: CASSYTSNQPQHF
cdr3_nt: TGTGCCAGCAGTTACACTAGCAATCAGCCCCAGCATTTT

d_call: -
j_call: TRBJ2-1
clone_size: -
v_call: TRBV9
cdr3_length: 18
cdr3_aa: CASSQQDRRDALYNEQFF
cdr3_nt: TGTGCCAGCAGCCAACAAGACCGGAGGGACGCCTTATACAATGAGCAGTTCTTC

d_call: TRBD1
j_call: TRBJ2-2
clone_size: -
v_call: TRBV9
cdr3_length: 14
cdr3_aa: CASGTGTYTGELFF
cdr3_nt: TGTGCCAGCGGGACAGGGACCTACACCGGGGAGCTGTTTTTT

d_call: TRBD1
j_call: TRBJ2-5
clone_size: -
v_call: TRBV7-3
cdr3_length: 16
cdr3_aa: CASSFIGTGKGETQYF
cdr3_nt: TGTGCCAGCAGCTTTATAGGGACAGGGAAAGGAGAGACCCAGTACTTC

d_call: -
j_call: TRBJ1-4
clone_size: few
v_call: TRBV25-1
cdr3_length: 14
cdr3_aa: CASSERGDPEKLFF
cdr3_nt: TGTGCCAGCAGTGAACGTGGGGATCCCGAAAAACTGTTTTTT

d_call: -
j_call: TRBJ2-7
clone_size: once
v_call: TRBV6-6
cdr3_length: 12
cdr3_aa: CASRLGLNEQYF
cdr3_nt: TGTGCCAGCAGACTCGGCCTGAACGAGCAGTACTTC

d_call: TRBD2
j_call: TRBJ2-1
clone_size: -
v_call: TRBV28
cdr3_length: 15
cdr3_aa: CASSLGGSSYNEQFF
cdr3_nt: TGTGCCAGCAGTTTGGGCGGGAGCTCCTACAATGAGCAGTTCTTC

d_call: -
j_call: TRBJ1-3
clone_size: -
v_call: TRBV28
cdr3_length: 14
cdr3_aa: CASTAGGAGNTIYF
cdr3_nt: TGTGCCAGCACCGCCGGGGGGGCTGGAAACACCATATATTTT

d_call: -
j_call: TRBJ1-4
clone_size: few
v_call: TRBV27
cdr3_length: 14
cdr3_aa: CASSWGGTNEKLFF
cdr3_nt: TGTGCCAGCAGTTGGGGAGGAACTAATGAAAAACTGTTTTTT

d_call: -
j_call: TRBJ1-3
clone_size: medium-sized
v_call: TRBV9
cdr3_length: 15
cdr3_aa: CASSALSGSGNTIYF
cdr3_nt: TGTGCCAGCAGCGCCCTGAGCGGGTCTGGAAACACCATATATTTT

d_call: -
j_call: TRBJ1-1
clone_size: -
v_call: TRBV18
cdr3_length: 14
cdr3_aa: CASSPSFSNTEAFF
cdr3_nt: TGTGCCAGCTCACCTTCGTTCTCAAACACTGAAGCTTTCTTT

d_call: -
j_call: TRBJ1-4
clone_size: -
v_call: TRBV7-2
cdr3_length: 14
cdr3_aa: CASSLEGGREKLFF
cdr3_nt: TGTGCCAGCAGCTTAGAGGGGGGACGCGAAAAACTGTTTTTT

d_call: -
j_call: TRBJ2-2
clone_size: -
v_call: TRBV29-1
cdr3_length: 15
cdr3_aa: CSVVAGPTNTGELFF
cdr3_nt: TGCAGCGTTGTGGCGGGTCCCACGAACACCGGGGAGCTGTTTTTT

d_call: -
j_call: TRBJ2-5
clone_size: -
v_call: TRBV30
cdr3_length: 13
cdr3_aa: CAWSVGLGETQYF
cdr3_nt: TGTGCCTGGAGTGTAGGTTTAGGGGAGACCCAGTACTTC

d_call: TRBD2
j_call: TRBJ2-7
clone_size: -
v_call: TRBV2
cdr3_length: 15
cdr3_aa: CASRIAGGGAYEQYF
cdr3_nt: TGTGCCAGCAGGATAGCGGGAGGTGGGGCCTACGAGCAGTACTTC

d_call: -
j_call: TRBJ2-6
clone_size: -
v_call: TRBV6-6
cdr3_length: 15
cdr3_aa: CASDREGSGANVLTF
cdr3_nt: TGTGCCAGCGACAGGGAGGGCTCTGGGGCCAACGTCCTGACTTTC

d_call: TRBD1
j_call: TRBJ2-6
clone_size: few
v_call: TRBV4-1
cdr3_length: 15
cdr3_aa: CASSLQGAGANVLTF
cdr3_nt: TGCGCCAGCAGCTTACAGGGGGCTGGGGCCAACGTCCTGACTTTC

d_call: -
j_call: TRBJ1-1
clone_size: -
v_call: TRBV6-1
cdr3_length: 14
cdr3_aa: CASSEAGGKVEAFF
cdr3_nt: TGTGCCAGCAGTGAAGCGGGGGGGAAGGTTGAAGCTTTCTTT

d_call: TRBD2
j_call: TRBJ2-1
clone_size: -
v_call: TRBV5-1
cdr3_length: 18
cdr3_aa: CASSLSTGLAGGTNEQFF
cdr3_nt: TGCGCCAGCAGCTTGAGCACGGGTTTGGCGGGGGGTACGAATGAGCAGTTCTTC

d_call: TRBD1
j_call: TRBJ2-7
clone_size: medium-sized
v_call: TRBV5-4
cdr3_length: 15
cdr3_aa: CASSLGGTGGYEQYF
cdr3_nt: TGTGCCAGCAGCTTGGGAGGGACAGGGGGCTACGAGCAGTACTTC

d_call: TRBD2
j_call: TRBJ2-1
clone_size: -
v_call: TRBV5-1
cdr3_length: 19
cdr3_aa: CASSLAGGVLADSYNEQFF
cdr3_nt: TGCGCCAGCAGCTTGGCCGGAGGGGTACTAGCGGACTCCTACAATGAGCAGTTCTTC

d_call: TRBD1
j_call: TRBJ1-2
clone_size: -
v_call: TRBV11-2
cdr3_length: 14
cdr3_aa: CASTIDRDNYGYTF
cdr3_nt: TGTGCCAGCACCATCGACAGGGATAACTATGGCTACACCTTC

d_call: TRBD2
j_call: TRBJ2-5
clone_size: -
v_call: TRBV5-4
cdr3_length: 16
cdr3_aa: CASSSLSGGSEETQYF
cdr3_nt: TGTGCCAGCAGCTCCCTTTCGGGGGGGTCTGAGGAGACCCAGTACTTC

d_call: -
j_call: TRBJ1-4
clone_size: -
v_call: TRBV5-1
cdr3_length: 16
cdr3_aa: CASSRAAVATNEKLFF
cdr3_nt: TGCGCCAGCAGCCGGGCGGCGGTGGCAACTAATGAAAAACTGTTTTTT

d_call: -
j_call: TRBJ1-2
clone_size: few
v_call: TRBV6-1
cdr3_length: 15
cdr3_aa: CASSPYPRGGYGYTF
cdr3_nt: TGTGCCAGCAGCCCTTACCCCAGGGGTGGCTATGGCTACACCTTC

d_call: TRBD2
j_call: TRBJ2-1
clone_size: few
v_call: TRBV10-2
cdr3_length: 16
cdr3_aa: CASSELAGDFLDEQFF
cdr3_nt: TGCGCCAGCAGTGAACTAGCGGGAGACTTCTTAGATGAGCAGTTCTTC

d_call: TRBD1
j_call: TRBJ2-7
clone_size: -
v_call: TRBV5-1
cdr3_length: 15
cdr3_aa: CASSHDRGLSYEQYF
cdr3_nt: TGCGCCAGCAGTCATGACAGGGGGCTATCCTACGAGCAGTACTTC

d_call: -
j_call: TRBJ1-2
clone_size: -
v_call: TRBV29-1
cdr3_length: 11
cdr3_aa: CSVDSFYGYTF
cdr3_nt: TGCAGCGTCGACAGTTTCTATGGCTACACCTTC

d_call: -
j_call: TRBJ1-1
clone_size: once
v_call: TRBV29-1
cdr3_length: 12
cdr3_aa: CSVGHRNTEASF
cdr3_nt: TGCAGCGTTGGGCATAGGAACACTGAAGCTTCCTTT

d_call: TRBD1
j_call: TRBJ1-2
clone_size: -
v_call: TRBV9
cdr3_length: 20
cdr3_aa: CASSVVTGAFGGQGARGYTF
cdr3_nt: TGTGCCAGCAGCGTAGTAACTGGGGCCTTTGGTGGGCAGGGGGCGAGAGGCTACACCTTC

d_call: -
j_call: TRBJ1-5
clone_size: -
v_call: TRBV6-5
cdr3_length: 15
cdr3_aa: CASSYYGDDYQPQHF
cdr3_nt: TGTGCCAGCAGTTACTACGGCGATGACTATCAGCCCCAGCATTTT

d_call: TRBD1
j_call: TRBJ2-6
clone_size: -
v_call: TRBV9
cdr3_length: 17
cdr3_aa: CASSARQGEAGANVLTF
cdr3_nt: TGTGCCAGCAGCGCACGACAGGGGGAGGCTGGGGCCAACGTCCTGACTTTC

d_call: -
j_call: TRBJ2-7
clone_size: -
v_call: TRBV5-1
cdr3_length: 14
cdr3_aa: CASSLGDPRYEQYF
cdr3_nt: TGCGCCAGCAGCTTGGGGGACCCGAGATACGAGCAGTACTTC

d_call: -
j_call: TRBJ1-2
clone_size: -
v_call: TRBV5-5
cdr3_length: 15
cdr3_aa: CASSSEEGNFKGYTF
cdr3_nt: TGTGCCAGCAGCTCTGAGGAGGGAAACTTTAAAGGCTACACCTTC

d_call: -
j_call: TRBJ2-7
clone_size: -
v_call: TRBV5-1
cdr3_length: 13
cdr3_aa: CASSLDIVAEQYF
cdr3_nt: TGCGCCAGCAGCTTGGACATTGTGGCCGAGCAGTACTTC

d_call: TRBD2
j_call: TRBJ2-7
clone_size: -
v_call: TRBV7-9
cdr3_length: 17
cdr3_aa: CASSFSSLAGAPLKQYF
cdr3_nt: TGTGCCAGCAGCTTTTCGTCGCTAGCGGGGGCGCCTTTAAAGCAGTACTTC

d_call: -
j_call: TRBJ2-1
clone_size: -
v_call: TRBV15
cdr3_length: 11
cdr3_aa: CATQTVDEQFF
cdr3_nt: TGTGCCACCCAGACAGTGGATGAGCAGTTCTTC

d_call: -
j_call: TRBJ2-1
clone_size: medium-sized
v_call: TRBV14
cdr3_length: 14
cdr3_aa: CASSQDSLAHEQFF
cdr3_nt: TGTGCCAGCAGCCAAGATAGTCTAGCGCATGAGCAGTTCTTC

d_call: TRBD1
j_call: TRBJ2-7
clone_size: few
v_call: TRBV5-4
cdr3_length: 15
cdr3_aa: CASSLWTGGTYEQYF
cdr3_nt: TGTGCCAGCAGCCTCTGGACAGGGGGCACATACGAGCAGTACTTC